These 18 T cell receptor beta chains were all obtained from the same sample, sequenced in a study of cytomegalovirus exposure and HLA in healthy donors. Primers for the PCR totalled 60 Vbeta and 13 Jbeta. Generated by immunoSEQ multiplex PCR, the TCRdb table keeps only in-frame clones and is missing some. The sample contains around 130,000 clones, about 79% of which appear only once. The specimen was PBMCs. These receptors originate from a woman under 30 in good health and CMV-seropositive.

CDR3 bases: TGTGCCAGCAGCTCGGGGGGCGGGTACGAGCAGTACTTC. This encodes CASSSGGGYEQYF. The chain joins TRBV5-6 to TRBJ2-7; D may be TRBD2 (7 bases). V lost 3 bases to trimming and J lost 4 bases, with 11 bases between them. The CDR3 is 13 amino acids. Per germline, CDR1 SGHDT and CDR2 YYEEEE.

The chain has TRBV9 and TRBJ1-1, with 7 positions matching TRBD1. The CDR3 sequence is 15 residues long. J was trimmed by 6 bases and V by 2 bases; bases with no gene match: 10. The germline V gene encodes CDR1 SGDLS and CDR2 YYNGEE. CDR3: CASSVAGTDDAEAFF. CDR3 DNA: TGTGCCAGCAGCGTGGCCGGGACAGACGACGCTGAAGCTTTCTTT.

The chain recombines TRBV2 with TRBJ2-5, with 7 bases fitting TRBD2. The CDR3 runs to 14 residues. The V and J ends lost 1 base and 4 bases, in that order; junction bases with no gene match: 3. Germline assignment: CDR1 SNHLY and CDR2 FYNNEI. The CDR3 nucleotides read TGTGCCAGCAGTGAAGTTGCGGGGGTAGAGACCCAGTACTTC. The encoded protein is CASSEVAGVETQYF.

This CDR3 is CASSLAPIGGVYNEQFF. CDR3 in DNA: TGTGCCAGCAGCTTAGCCCCTATCGGGGGGGTGTACAATGAGCAGTTCTTC. The chain has TRBV7-9 and TRBJ2-1, with TRBD2 identical over 8 bases. Trimming cost V 0 bases and J 4 bases; bases outside gene matches: 8. Germline V CDR1 and CDR2: SEHNR, FQNEAQ (reference sequence). The CDR3 loop spans 17 amino acids. The whole variable domain, filled in from reference TRBV7-9 and TRBJ2-1, reads DTGVSQNPRHKITKRGQNVTFRCDPISEHNRLYWYRQTLGQGPEFLTYFQNEAQLEKSRLLSDRFSAERPKGSFSTLEIQRTEQGDSAMYLCASSLAPIGGVYNEQFFGPGTRLTVL.

CDR3 sequence (DNA): TGTGCCAGCAGCTTAGATGTCTTACAGGGGGAAGCTTTCTTT. Amino acids: CASSLDVLQGEAFF. V usage is TRBV7-9 and J usage is TRBJ1-1; 7 bases align to TRBD1. Germline trimming cut 1 base from V and 8 bases from J; bases unmatched to any gene: 7. The CDR3 is 14 residues long. Looked up from germline, CDR1 is SEHNR and CDR2 is FQNEAQ (reference sequence).

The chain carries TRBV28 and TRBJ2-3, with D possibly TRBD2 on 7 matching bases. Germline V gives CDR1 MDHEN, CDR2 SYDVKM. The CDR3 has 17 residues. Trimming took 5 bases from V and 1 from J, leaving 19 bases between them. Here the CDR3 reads CASSTPGGGVGTDTQYF. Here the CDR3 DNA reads TGTGCCAGCAGTACCCCCGGCGGGGGCGTTGGCACAGATACGCAGTATTTT. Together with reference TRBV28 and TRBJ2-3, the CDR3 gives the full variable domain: DVKVTQSSRYLVKRTGEKVFLECVQDMDHENMFWYRQDPGLGLRLIYFSYDVKMKEKGDIPEGYSVSREKKERFSLILESASTNQTSMYLCASSTPGGGVGTDTQYFGPGTRLTVL.

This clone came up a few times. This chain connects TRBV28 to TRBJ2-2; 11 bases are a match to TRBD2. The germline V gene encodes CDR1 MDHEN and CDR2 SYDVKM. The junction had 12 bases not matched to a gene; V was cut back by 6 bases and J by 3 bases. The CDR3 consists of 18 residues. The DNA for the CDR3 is TGTGCCAGCAGCCCCTTTGAGGGTAGCGGGGGGGACACCGGGGAGCTGTTTTTT. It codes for CASSPFEGSGGDTGELFF. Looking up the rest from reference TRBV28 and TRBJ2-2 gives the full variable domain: DVKVTQSSRYLVKRTGEKVFLECVQDMDHENMFWYRQDPGLGLRLIYFSYDVKMKEKGDIPEGYSVSREKKERFSLILESASTNQTSMYLCASSPFEGSGGDTGELFFGEGSRLTVL.

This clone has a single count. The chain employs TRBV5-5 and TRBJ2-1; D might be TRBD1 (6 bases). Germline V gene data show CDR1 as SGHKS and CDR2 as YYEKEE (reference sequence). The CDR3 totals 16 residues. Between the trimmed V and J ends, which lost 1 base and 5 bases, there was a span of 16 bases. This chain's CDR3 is CASSLTGYGRNNEQFF. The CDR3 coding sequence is TGTGCCAGCAGCTTGACAGGGTATGGACGAAACAATGAGCAGTTCTTC.

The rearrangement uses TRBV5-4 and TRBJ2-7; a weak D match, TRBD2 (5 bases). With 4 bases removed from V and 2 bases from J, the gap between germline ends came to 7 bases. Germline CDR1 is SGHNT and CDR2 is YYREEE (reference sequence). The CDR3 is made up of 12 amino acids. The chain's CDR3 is CASSPGTYEQYF. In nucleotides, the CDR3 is TGTGCCAGCAGCCCGGGGACCTACGAGCAGTACTTC.

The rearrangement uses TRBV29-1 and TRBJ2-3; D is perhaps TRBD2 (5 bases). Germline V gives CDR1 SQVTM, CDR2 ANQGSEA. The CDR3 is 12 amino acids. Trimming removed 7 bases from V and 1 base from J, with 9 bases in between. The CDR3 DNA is TGCAGCGCCGACGGGGGCACAGATACGCAGTATTTT. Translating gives CSADGGTDTQYF.

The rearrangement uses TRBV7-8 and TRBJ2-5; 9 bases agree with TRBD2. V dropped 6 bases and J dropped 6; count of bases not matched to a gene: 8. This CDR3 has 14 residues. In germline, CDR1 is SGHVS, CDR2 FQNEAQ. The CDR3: CASRGRGGAKTQYF. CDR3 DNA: TGTGCCAGCAGGGGGCGGGGGGGCGCGAAGACCCAGTACTTC.

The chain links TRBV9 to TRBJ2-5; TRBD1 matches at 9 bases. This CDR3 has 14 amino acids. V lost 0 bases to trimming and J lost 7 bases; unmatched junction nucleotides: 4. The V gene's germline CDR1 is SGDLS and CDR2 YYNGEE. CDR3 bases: TGTGCCAGCAGCGTAGGACAGGGGGTAGGGACCCAGTACTTC. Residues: CASSVGQGVGTQYF.

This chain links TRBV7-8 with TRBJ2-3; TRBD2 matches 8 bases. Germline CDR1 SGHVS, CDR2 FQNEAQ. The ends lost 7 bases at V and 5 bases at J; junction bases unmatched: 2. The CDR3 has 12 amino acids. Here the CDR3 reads CASTGGEDTQYF. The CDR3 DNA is TGTGCCAGCACGGGAGGGGAAGATACGCAGTATTTT.

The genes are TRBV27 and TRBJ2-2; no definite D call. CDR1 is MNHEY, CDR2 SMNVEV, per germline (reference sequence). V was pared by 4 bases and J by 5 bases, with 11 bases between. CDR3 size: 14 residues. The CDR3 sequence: CASSWFQATGELFF. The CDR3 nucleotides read TGTGCCAGCAGTTGGTTCCAGGCAACCGGGGAGCTGTTTTTT.

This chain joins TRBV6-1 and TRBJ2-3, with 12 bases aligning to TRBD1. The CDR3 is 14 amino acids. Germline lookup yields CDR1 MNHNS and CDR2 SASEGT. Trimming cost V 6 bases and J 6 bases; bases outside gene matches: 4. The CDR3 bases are TGTGCCAGCAGGGGGACAGGGGGCCTCGATACGCAGTATTTT. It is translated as CASRGTGGLDTQYF.

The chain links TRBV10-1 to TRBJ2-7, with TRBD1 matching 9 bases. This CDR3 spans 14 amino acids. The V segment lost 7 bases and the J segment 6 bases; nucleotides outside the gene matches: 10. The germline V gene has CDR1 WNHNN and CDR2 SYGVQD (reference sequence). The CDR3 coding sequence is TGCGCCAGCAATCCGGGACAGGGTTCGCCCGAGCAGTACTTC. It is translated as CASNPGQGSPEQYF.

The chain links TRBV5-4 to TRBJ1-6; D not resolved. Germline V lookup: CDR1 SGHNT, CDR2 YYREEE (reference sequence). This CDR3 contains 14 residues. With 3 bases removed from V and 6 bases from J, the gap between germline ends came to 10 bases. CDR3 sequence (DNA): TGTGCCAGCAGCTCCAATATGGCTAATTCACCCCTCCACTTT. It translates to CASSSNMANSPLHF.

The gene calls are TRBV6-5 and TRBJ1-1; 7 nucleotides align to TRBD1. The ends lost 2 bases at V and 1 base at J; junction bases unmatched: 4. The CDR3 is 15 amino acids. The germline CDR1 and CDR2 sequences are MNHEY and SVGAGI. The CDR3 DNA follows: TGTGCCAGCAGTTACGGTACAGGGGCGAACACTGAAGCTTTCTTT. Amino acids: CASSYGTGANTEAFF.